Listed here is a single TCR beta chain. This specimen belongs to a study of blood T cell repertoires in COVID-19. Study details: Italy, Spain and the United States were the sources of the convalescent and acute COVID-19 samples. Sources were T cells, B-cell-depleted T cells, or PBMCs; the material itself was cDNA or gDNA.

Sequencing was performed with immunoSEQ multiplex PCR; in TCRdb, only in-frame clones are kept and a portion is missing. The table lists a few hundred thousand clones, 80% to 90% of them singletons. The V and J ends lost 1 base and 6 bases respectively, with 6 bases between them. CDR3 length: 13 residues. Germline V gene lookup returns CDR1 MNHEY and CDR2 SMNVEV (reference sequence). Sequencing was performed on peripheral blood. This sequence joins TRBV27 and TRBJ1-4; tentatively, D is TRBD1 (6 bases). This receptor was identified in a man younger than 45 who had recovered from COVID-19. DNA of the CDR3: TGTGCCAGCAGTTTATACAGGGATGAAAAACTGTTTTTT. Translating gives CASSLYRDEKLFF.